The entry below gives a single TCR beta chain sequence along with its context. This sample was included in a study of shared clonotypes between healthy human individuals. Germline V lookup: CDR1 MRHNA, CDR2 SNTAGT. CDR3 length: 15 amino acids. Trimming took 2 bases from V and 1 from J, leaving 10 bases between them. Generated by immunoSEQ multiplex PCR, the TCRdb table keeps only in-frame clones and is missing some. Here the sample spans under 750,000 clones, 72% being singletons. This receptor was obtained from a woman in her 30s in good health. The sequencing sample was made of memory CD4+ T cells sorted from blood. Subset described: CD45RA-negative fraction. J is TRBJ2-3 and V is TRBV6-4; TRBD1 or TRBD2 may be the D gene (5 bases each). The DNA for the CDR3 is TGTGCCAGCAGTGACAGGGGACGGCGCACAGATACGCAGTATTTT. This gives the protein CASSDRGRRTDTQYF.